Each of the 6 T cell receptor beta chains below was sequenced from the same sample in a study of vaccination effects on CD4 cells after COVID-19. Their antigens remain unidentified. It was after approximately 11 days of culture that CD4+ T cells were isolated. It was two doses of either the BNT162b2 or mRNA-1273 vaccine that participants received. Method: immunoSEQ multiplex PCR; TCRdb's copy keeps in-frame clones and lacks some. The table has roughly 40,000 clones, about 67% seen once; the top ten hold 7.7%. The material was CD4+ T cells from PBMCs cultured without peptide, obtained after COVID-19 vaccination. These receptor sequences come from a human donor who received a COVID-19 vaccine.

This clone was observed a few times. The gene calls are TRBV5-1 and TRBJ2-3, with 7 positions matching TRBD2. Losses at the gene ends were 5 bases for V and 4 bases for J; bases not matched to a gene: 4. The CDR3 spans 13 residues. CDR1 is SGHRS and CDR2 is YFSETQ in the germline V gene. The CDR3 DNA follows: TGCGCCAGCAGGATTCTAGCGGCAGATACGCAGTATTTT. It yields the protein CASRILAADTQYF.

CDR3 in amino acids: CASAWKIDLGYTF. DNA for the CDR3: TGTGCCAGCGCTTGGAAAATTGACCTTGGCTACACCTTC. This sequence joins TRBV12-3 or TRBV12-4 and TRBJ1-2; D is ambiguous. There are 13 residues in the CDR3. V was trimmed by 8 bases and J by 7 bases, leaving 17 bases between them.

The chain carries TRBV5-5 and TRBJ2-3; 9 nucleotides align to TRBD1. Germline V gives CDR1 SGHKS, CDR2 YYEKEE (reference sequence). The ends lost 2 bases at V and 4 bases at J; junction bases unmatched: 8. The CDR3 sequence is 16 residues long. In DNA, the CDR3 is TGTGCCAGCAGCTTTCTTCCGGGACAGGGTGCAGATACGCAGTATTTT. As protein: CASSFLPGQGADTQYF.

V is TRBV2 and J is TRBJ1-1, with a tentative D call TRBD1 (5 bases). Trimming left V 6 bases short and J 2 bases short, with 19 bases between. Germline V CDR1 and CDR2: SNHLY, FYNNEI. The CDR3 covers 16 residues. The CDR3 coding sequence is TGTGCCAGCAGCCGCCCGACAGACGGGCTTAACACTGAAGCTTTCTTT. Translating gives CASSRPTDGLNTEAFF.

The rearrangement links TRBV2 to TRBJ2-5; tentative D call: TRBD2 (6 bases). CDR1 and CDR2 from the germline V gene are SNHLY and FYNNEI. Trimming removed 6 bases from V and 5 bases from J, with 13 bases in between. This CDR3 contains 13 residues. The CDR3 nucleotides are TGTGCCAGCAGGAAAGACAGCGGGGAGACCCAGTACTTC. Translating it yields CASRKDSGETQYF.

The chain carries TRBV3-1 (or the pseudogene TRBV3-2) and TRBJ1-6; TRBD1 is a possible D gene (5 bases). The CDR3 runs 16 residues. With 0 bases removed from V and 9 bases from J, the gap between germline ends came to 15 bases. Germline V CDR1 and CDR2: LGHDT, YNNKEL (reference sequence). In DNA form, the CDR3 reads TGTGCCAGCAGCCAAGATTCAGGTTTGGGGGGTTCACCCCTCCACTTT. This gives the protein CASSQDSGLGGSPLHF.